Below are 28 T cell receptor beta chains sequenced from a single sample in a study of T cells after posttransplantation cyclophosphamide (dated by TCRdb to 2016 to 2018). Library preparation employed the immunoSEQ multiplex PCR assay. TCRdb took this table from immuneACCESS and kept in-frame rearrangements with V and J called. Such tables lack part of the clones; where checked against another copy, unresolved V genes explain under half of the gap, and the rest is unexplained. For this sample, about 24,000 clones are listed, none of them singletons. The biggest ten clones account for approximately 4.8% of the sample. What was sequenced was PBMCs. The receptors derive from a woman aged 50 to 65 in good health, CMV-negative, and a related stem cell transplant donor.

The V gene is TRBV6-5, the J gene TRBJ1-1; 10 bases match TRBD1. V gave up 10 bases and J gave up 2 bases; unmatched junction bases: 10. The CDR3 has 15 amino acids. CDR1 and CDR2 (germline): MNHEY, SVGAGI. CDR3 sequence reads: CATRPGTGENTEAFF. Here the CDR3 DNA reads TGTGCCACCAGACCCGGGACAGGGGAAAACACTGAAGCTTTCTTT.

This clone showed up many times. CDR3 sequence reads: CASSMDRRGTEAFF. The CDR3 DNA is TGTGCCAGTAGTATGGACAGGAGGGGCACTGAAGCTTTCTTT. J is TRBJ1-1 and V is TRBV19; TRBD1 matches 7 bases. Germline V CDR1 and CDR2: LNHDA, SQIVND (reference sequence). With 3 bases clipped from V and 4 bases from J, the junction kept 5 bases outside the gene matches. The CDR3 spans 14 residues.

This clone was observed many times. The rearrangement joins TRBV5-5 to TRBJ2-7; D is perhaps TRBD2 (5 bases). The length of the CDR3 is 16 residues. Germline assignment: CDR1 SGHKS and CDR2 YYEKEE (reference sequence). V was clipped by 0 bases and J by 2 bases, with 15 bases between them. In nucleotides, the CDR3 is TGTGCCAGCAGCTTGGGCTCTTCGGCGGGCGCCTACGAGCAGTACTTC. Protein sequence: CASSLGSSAGAYEQYF. The full variable domain, rest sourced from reference TRBV5-5 and TRBJ2-7, is DAGVTQSPTHLIKTRGQQVTLRCSPISGHKSVSWYQQVLGQGPQFIFQYYEKEERGRGNFPDRFSARQFPNYSSELNVNALLLGDSALYLCASSLGSSAGAYEQYFGPGTRLTVT.

This clone was seen many times. V is TRBV4-3 and J is TRBJ1-2; D gene unclear. Germline V gives CDR1 LGHNA, CDR2 YSLEER. Trimming removed 0 bases from V and 4 bases from J, with 12 bases in between. CDR3 length: 15 residues. CDR3 nucleotide sequence: TGCGCCAGCAGCCAAGACCTCACCTCTACCTATGGCTACACCTTC. Encoded protein: CASSQDLTSTYGYTF.

This clone has just a few counts. The chain employs TRBV6-4 and TRBJ2-1; 12 nucleotides match TRBD2. V lost 6 bases, J lost 6 bases, and 6 bases stayed unmatched. Germline assignment: CDR1 MRHNA and CDR2 SNTAGT. CDR3 length equals 15 residues. Here the CDR3 DNA reads TGTGCCAGCAGGGAGACTAGCGGGAGTCCCAATGAGCAGTTCTTC. Amino acids: CASRETSGSPNEQFF.

This clone showed up many times. The CDR3 sequence is CASSPQVQASANYGYTF. The CDR3 DNA follows: TGTGCCAGCAGCCCACAGGTTCAGGCGTCAGCTAACTATGGCTACACCTTC. The V and J genes are TRBV4-2 and TRBJ1-2; possible D gene TRBD1, 5 bases. There are 17 residues in the CDR3. CDR1 is LGHNA and CDR2 is YNFKEQ in the germline V gene. The ends were cut back, 4 bases at V and 0 bases at J, with 18 bases in the middle.

In its sample, this clone was seen many times. The chain carries TRBV30 and TRBJ1-1; tentatively, D is TRBD1 (5 bases). Between the trimmed V and J ends, which lost 4 bases and 3 bases, there was a span of 12 bases. Germline assignment: CDR1 GTSNPN and CDR2 SVGIG (reference sequence). CDR3 length equals 13 residues. The CDR3 DNA is TGTGCCTGGAAGTGGGGGGGAGACACTGAAGCTTTCTTT. This gives the protein CAWKWGGDTEAFF.

This clone was detected ten times or more. This chain links TRBV6-1 with TRBJ1-4; TRBD1 aligns across 9 bases. V was clipped by 6 bases and J by 14 bases; unmatched bases: 16. Germline CDR1 and CDR2: MNHNS and SASEGT. The length of the CDR3 is 15 residues. The CDR3 region has the DNA TGTGCCAGCAGAGATAGCACAGGGGGCTGGAGCATCCTGTTTTTT. It encodes CASRDSTGGWSILFF.

This clone was seen repeatedly, ten times or more. The chain employs TRBV5-6 and TRBJ1-1; D uncertain. V was shortened by 3 bases and J by 7 bases, with 10 bases between the two germline ends. The CDR3 has 12 residues. CDR1 and CDR2 (germline): SGHDT, YYEEEE. DNA for the CDR3: TGTGCCAGCAGCTACTACATGAGTGAAGCTTTCTTT. This gives the protein CASSYYMSEAFF.

This clone was seen ten or more times. This chain uses TRBV5-1 with TRBJ1-4; the D gene is possibly TRBD1 (5 bases). CDR1 and CDR2 (germline): SGHRS, YFSETQ. The CDR3 runs 15 residues. V was pared by 0 bases and J by 2 bases, with 8 bases between. The CDR3, as DNA: TGCGCCAGCAGCTTGGCCGGGGGTACTAATGAAAAACTGTTTTTT. Amino acid sequence: CASSLAGGTNEKLFF.

This clone was seen at least ten times. The J gene is TRBJ1-2, the V gene TRBV29-1; TRBD1 aligns across 7 bases. Germline V gene lookup returns CDR1 SQVTM and CDR2 ANQGSEA. The CDR3 is made up of 14 amino acids. The V and J ends lost 1 base and 5 bases, in that order; junction bases with no gene match: 7. The CDR3 here is CSVEVSGTAYGYTF. Written as DNA, the CDR3 is TGCAGCGTTGAAGTTAGCGGGACAGCGTATGGCTACACCTTC.

This clone came up many times. J is TRBJ2-7 and V is TRBV11-2, with a weak D call TRBD2 (6 bases). This CDR3 spans 15 amino acids. V was pared by 2 bases and J by 4 bases, with 15 bases between. Germline CDR1 is SGHAT and CDR2 is FQNNGV. CDR3 sequence: CASSLYGGNRYEQYF. CDR3 DNA sequence: TGTGCCAGCAGCTTATACGGCGGGAATAGGTACGAGCAGTACTTC.

This clone has ten or more counts. The chain employs TRBV6-1 and TRBJ1-6, with TRBD1 matching 7 bases. Germline trimming cut 10 bases from V and 5 bases from J; bases unmatched to any gene: 5. The CDR3 is 13 residues long. CDR1 and CDR2 (germline): MNHNS, SASEGT. In DNA, the CDR3 is TGTGCCACCTCGGGACAGAATAATTCACCCCTCCACTTT. Amino acid sequence: CATSGQNNSPLHF.

This clone was detected ten times or more. This rearrangement joins TRBV11-2 to TRBJ2-3; 9 nucleotides line up with TRBD2. This CDR3 comprises 16 residues. Germline CDR1 SGHAT, CDR2 FQNNGV. Trimming cost V 3 bases and J 2 bases; bases outside gene matches: 6. CDR3 coding DNA: TGTGCCAGCAGCTTTACTTTAGCGGGAGACACAGATACGCAGTATTTT. Amino acids: CASSFTLAGDTDTQYF. Drawing the rest from reference TRBV11-2 and TRBJ2-3, the complete variable domain is EAGVAQSPRYKIIEKRQSVAFWCNPISGHATLYWYQQILGQGPKLLIQFQNNGVVDDSQLPKDRFSAERLKGVDSTLKIQPAKLEDSAVYLCASSFTLAGDTDTQYFGPGTRLTVL.

This clone showed up many times. This chain links TRBV4-2 with TRBJ2-1; 7 positions agree with TRBD2. Trimming at V came to 5 bases and at J to 0 bases, leaving 1 base not matched to a gene. The CDR3 extends over 14 amino acids. CDR1 is LGHNA, CDR2 YNFKEQ, per germline. CDR3 amino acids: CASSWTSSYNEQFF. The CDR3, as DNA: TGTGCCAGCAGCTGGACTAGCTCCTACAATGAGCAGTTCTTC.

This clone was observed many times. The rearrangement uses TRBV9 and TRBJ2-3; possible D gene TRBD2, 5 bases. V lost 4 bases and J 1 base, leaving 16 bases between the germline ends. This CDR3 has 16 amino acids. CDR1 SGDLS and CDR2 YYNGEE come from the germline V gene. DNA of the CDR3: TGTGCCAGCAGCCCCCGGACGGGAACGGGCACAGATACGCAGTATTTT. Residues: CASSPRTGTGTDTQYF.

This clone came up many times. The chain couples TRBV11-2 to TRBJ2-7, with 9 bases identical to TRBD2. Trimming removed 1 base from V and 1 base from J; junction bases left unmatched: 8. Germline V gene lookup returns CDR1 SGHAT and CDR2 FQNNGV. The CDR3 is 17 amino acids. Here the CDR3 reads CASSLGVGLAGSYEQYF. The CDR3, as DNA: TGTGCCAGCAGCTTAGGCGTAGGGCTAGCGGGATCCTACGAGCAGTACTTC.

This clone has at least ten counts. V and J are TRBV13 and TRBJ2-7, with 7 bases matching TRBD1. The CDR3 loop spans 15 amino acids. The V and J ends lost 5 bases and 2 bases, in that order; junction bases with no gene match: 9. The V gene's germline CDR1 is PRHDT and CDR2 FYEKMQ (reference sequence). In DNA, the CDR3 is TGTGCCAGCAGCCACGGACAGGAGAGAACCTACGAGCAGTACTTC. Amino acids: CASSHGQERTYEQYF. Looking up the rest from reference TRBV13 and TRBJ2-7 gives the full variable domain: AAGVIQSPRHLIKEKRETATLKCYPIPRHDTVYWYQQGPGQDPQFLISFYEKMQSDKGSIPDRFSAQQFSDYHSELNMSSLELGDSALYFCASSHGQERTYEQYFGPGTRLTVT.

This clone was recorded at least ten times. This chain connects TRBV5-4 to TRBJ1-3, with D unresolved. In germline, CDR1 is SGHNT, CDR2 YYREEE (reference sequence). The V and J ends lost 2 bases and 4 bases respectively, with 7 bases between them. The CDR3 is 13 residues long. CDR3 residues: CASSFSAGNTIYF. CDR3 sequence (DNA): TGTGCCAGCAGCTTCTCAGCGGGAAACACCATATATTTT.

In its sample, this clone was seen many times. The gene calls are TRBV28 and TRBJ2-2; the D is unclear. Looked up from germline, CDR1 is MDHEN and CDR2 is SYDVKM. The CDR3 sequence is 15 residues long. Deletions cut 3 bases from V and 1 base from J, with 9 bases between. This chain's CDR3 is CASSLVERNTGELFF. In DNA, the CDR3 is TGTGCCAGCAGTTTGGTAGAGAGGAACACCGGGGAGCTGTTTTTT. Combining the CDR3 with reference TRBV28 and TRBJ2-2 gives the whole variable domain DVKVTQSSRYLVKRTGEKVFLECVQDMDHENMFWYRQDPGLGLRLIYFSYDVKMKEKGDIPEGYSVSREKKERFSLILESASTNQTSMYLCASSLVERNTGELFFGEGSRLTVL.

This clone was recorded many times. The chain has TRBV30 and TRBJ1-2; 7 bases are a match to TRBD1. The germline V gene encodes CDR1 GTSNPN and CDR2 SVGIG (reference sequence). V shed 1 base and J 6 bases; nucleotides not matched to a gene: 5. The CDR3 runs to 13 residues. The CDR3 DNA reads TGTGCCTGGAGTGGACAGGGTAATGATGGCTACACCTTC. Amino acids: CAWSGQGNDGYTF.

This clone was detected ten times or more. This chain links TRBV18 with TRBJ2-3; tentatively, D is TRBD2 (6 bases). Deletions cut 1 base from V and 4 bases from J, with 12 bases between. This CDR3 region has 15 residues. Germline-derived CDR1 and CDR2 are KGHSH and LQKENI. The CDR3 here is CASSPRTGSPDTQYF. The CDR3 nucleotides read TGTGCCAGCTCACCACGGACCGGGAGCCCAGATACGCAGTATTTT. Together with reference TRBV18 and TRBJ2-3, the CDR3 gives the full variable domain: NAGVMQNPRHLVRRRGQEARLRCSPMKGHSHVYWYRQLPEEGLKFMVYLQKENIIDESGMPKERFSAEFPKEGPSILRIQQVVRGDSAAYFCASSPRTGSPDTQYFGPGTRLTVL.

This clone was picked up many times. The chain's CDR3 is CASSEQAGGRNEQFF. CDR3 sequence (DNA): TGTGCCAGCAGTGAACAAGCGGGGGGGCGGAATGAGCAGTTCTTC. The V and J genes are TRBV6-1 and TRBJ2-1; TRBD2 aligns across 10 bases. The CDR3 contains 15 residues. The junction had 5 bases not matched to a gene; V was cut back by 2 bases and J by 7 bases. Germline V gene data show CDR1 as MNHNS and CDR2 as SASEGT.

This clone appeared many times. J is TRBJ1-4 and V is TRBV30, with D possibly TRBD1 on 5 matching bases. V was pared by 5 bases and J by 0 bases, with 13 bases between. CDR1 is GTSNPN, CDR2 SVGIG, per germline (reference sequence). The CDR3 has 15 residues. The CDR3 nucleotides are TGTGCCTGGGGCCGGGGGAGTGCAACTAATGAAAAACTGTTTTTT. Its protein is CAWGRGSATNEKLFF.

This clone was counted at least ten times. The chain couples TRBV11-3 to TRBJ2-3, with a tentative D call TRBD1 (6 bases). V lost 4 bases to trimming and J lost 2 bases, with 10 bases between them. The germline CDR1 and CDR2 sequences are SGHNT and YENEEA. The CDR3 runs 14 residues. The CDR3 protein is CASSSRTDTDTQYF. CDR3 nucleotide sequence: TGTGCCAGCAGCTCACGGACAGACACAGATACGCAGTATTTT.

This clone was counted many times. The rearrangement uses TRBV10-1 and TRBJ2-2; 9 nucleotides line up with TRBD1. This CDR3 has 17 amino acids. CDR1 and CDR2 (germline): WNHNN, SYGVQD (reference sequence). V lost 6 bases, J lost 5 bases, and 13 bases stayed unmatched. The CDR3 spells CASSAHRQGVGTGELFF. DNA of the CDR3: TGCGCCAGCAGCGCACATCGACAGGGGGTGGGGACCGGGGAGCTGTTTTTT.

In its sample, this clone was seen many times. The CDR3 DNA reads TGTGCCAGCAGTTCCCCAGGGGGCACAGATACGCAGTATTTT. Its protein product is CASSSPGGTDTQYF. V and J are TRBV11-1 and TRBJ2-3; D perhaps matches TRBD1 (6 bases). This CDR3 spans 14 amino acids. The ends were cut back, 6 bases at V and 1 base at J, with 11 bases in the middle. The V gene's germline CDR1 is SGHAT and CDR2 FQDESV (reference sequence).

This clone occurred many times. The chain combines TRBV30 with TRBJ2-5; the match to TRBD1 covers 9 bases. V trimming: 2 bases; J trimming: 1 base; junction bases outside the gene matches: 8. The CDR3 is 16 residues long. Germline V gene sequence: CDR1 GTSNPN, CDR2 SVGIG (reference sequence). CDR3 DNA: TGTGCCTGGAGTCCCCCGGGACAGGGTCTCCAAGAGACCCAGTACTTC. It yields the protein CAWSPPGQGLQETQYF.